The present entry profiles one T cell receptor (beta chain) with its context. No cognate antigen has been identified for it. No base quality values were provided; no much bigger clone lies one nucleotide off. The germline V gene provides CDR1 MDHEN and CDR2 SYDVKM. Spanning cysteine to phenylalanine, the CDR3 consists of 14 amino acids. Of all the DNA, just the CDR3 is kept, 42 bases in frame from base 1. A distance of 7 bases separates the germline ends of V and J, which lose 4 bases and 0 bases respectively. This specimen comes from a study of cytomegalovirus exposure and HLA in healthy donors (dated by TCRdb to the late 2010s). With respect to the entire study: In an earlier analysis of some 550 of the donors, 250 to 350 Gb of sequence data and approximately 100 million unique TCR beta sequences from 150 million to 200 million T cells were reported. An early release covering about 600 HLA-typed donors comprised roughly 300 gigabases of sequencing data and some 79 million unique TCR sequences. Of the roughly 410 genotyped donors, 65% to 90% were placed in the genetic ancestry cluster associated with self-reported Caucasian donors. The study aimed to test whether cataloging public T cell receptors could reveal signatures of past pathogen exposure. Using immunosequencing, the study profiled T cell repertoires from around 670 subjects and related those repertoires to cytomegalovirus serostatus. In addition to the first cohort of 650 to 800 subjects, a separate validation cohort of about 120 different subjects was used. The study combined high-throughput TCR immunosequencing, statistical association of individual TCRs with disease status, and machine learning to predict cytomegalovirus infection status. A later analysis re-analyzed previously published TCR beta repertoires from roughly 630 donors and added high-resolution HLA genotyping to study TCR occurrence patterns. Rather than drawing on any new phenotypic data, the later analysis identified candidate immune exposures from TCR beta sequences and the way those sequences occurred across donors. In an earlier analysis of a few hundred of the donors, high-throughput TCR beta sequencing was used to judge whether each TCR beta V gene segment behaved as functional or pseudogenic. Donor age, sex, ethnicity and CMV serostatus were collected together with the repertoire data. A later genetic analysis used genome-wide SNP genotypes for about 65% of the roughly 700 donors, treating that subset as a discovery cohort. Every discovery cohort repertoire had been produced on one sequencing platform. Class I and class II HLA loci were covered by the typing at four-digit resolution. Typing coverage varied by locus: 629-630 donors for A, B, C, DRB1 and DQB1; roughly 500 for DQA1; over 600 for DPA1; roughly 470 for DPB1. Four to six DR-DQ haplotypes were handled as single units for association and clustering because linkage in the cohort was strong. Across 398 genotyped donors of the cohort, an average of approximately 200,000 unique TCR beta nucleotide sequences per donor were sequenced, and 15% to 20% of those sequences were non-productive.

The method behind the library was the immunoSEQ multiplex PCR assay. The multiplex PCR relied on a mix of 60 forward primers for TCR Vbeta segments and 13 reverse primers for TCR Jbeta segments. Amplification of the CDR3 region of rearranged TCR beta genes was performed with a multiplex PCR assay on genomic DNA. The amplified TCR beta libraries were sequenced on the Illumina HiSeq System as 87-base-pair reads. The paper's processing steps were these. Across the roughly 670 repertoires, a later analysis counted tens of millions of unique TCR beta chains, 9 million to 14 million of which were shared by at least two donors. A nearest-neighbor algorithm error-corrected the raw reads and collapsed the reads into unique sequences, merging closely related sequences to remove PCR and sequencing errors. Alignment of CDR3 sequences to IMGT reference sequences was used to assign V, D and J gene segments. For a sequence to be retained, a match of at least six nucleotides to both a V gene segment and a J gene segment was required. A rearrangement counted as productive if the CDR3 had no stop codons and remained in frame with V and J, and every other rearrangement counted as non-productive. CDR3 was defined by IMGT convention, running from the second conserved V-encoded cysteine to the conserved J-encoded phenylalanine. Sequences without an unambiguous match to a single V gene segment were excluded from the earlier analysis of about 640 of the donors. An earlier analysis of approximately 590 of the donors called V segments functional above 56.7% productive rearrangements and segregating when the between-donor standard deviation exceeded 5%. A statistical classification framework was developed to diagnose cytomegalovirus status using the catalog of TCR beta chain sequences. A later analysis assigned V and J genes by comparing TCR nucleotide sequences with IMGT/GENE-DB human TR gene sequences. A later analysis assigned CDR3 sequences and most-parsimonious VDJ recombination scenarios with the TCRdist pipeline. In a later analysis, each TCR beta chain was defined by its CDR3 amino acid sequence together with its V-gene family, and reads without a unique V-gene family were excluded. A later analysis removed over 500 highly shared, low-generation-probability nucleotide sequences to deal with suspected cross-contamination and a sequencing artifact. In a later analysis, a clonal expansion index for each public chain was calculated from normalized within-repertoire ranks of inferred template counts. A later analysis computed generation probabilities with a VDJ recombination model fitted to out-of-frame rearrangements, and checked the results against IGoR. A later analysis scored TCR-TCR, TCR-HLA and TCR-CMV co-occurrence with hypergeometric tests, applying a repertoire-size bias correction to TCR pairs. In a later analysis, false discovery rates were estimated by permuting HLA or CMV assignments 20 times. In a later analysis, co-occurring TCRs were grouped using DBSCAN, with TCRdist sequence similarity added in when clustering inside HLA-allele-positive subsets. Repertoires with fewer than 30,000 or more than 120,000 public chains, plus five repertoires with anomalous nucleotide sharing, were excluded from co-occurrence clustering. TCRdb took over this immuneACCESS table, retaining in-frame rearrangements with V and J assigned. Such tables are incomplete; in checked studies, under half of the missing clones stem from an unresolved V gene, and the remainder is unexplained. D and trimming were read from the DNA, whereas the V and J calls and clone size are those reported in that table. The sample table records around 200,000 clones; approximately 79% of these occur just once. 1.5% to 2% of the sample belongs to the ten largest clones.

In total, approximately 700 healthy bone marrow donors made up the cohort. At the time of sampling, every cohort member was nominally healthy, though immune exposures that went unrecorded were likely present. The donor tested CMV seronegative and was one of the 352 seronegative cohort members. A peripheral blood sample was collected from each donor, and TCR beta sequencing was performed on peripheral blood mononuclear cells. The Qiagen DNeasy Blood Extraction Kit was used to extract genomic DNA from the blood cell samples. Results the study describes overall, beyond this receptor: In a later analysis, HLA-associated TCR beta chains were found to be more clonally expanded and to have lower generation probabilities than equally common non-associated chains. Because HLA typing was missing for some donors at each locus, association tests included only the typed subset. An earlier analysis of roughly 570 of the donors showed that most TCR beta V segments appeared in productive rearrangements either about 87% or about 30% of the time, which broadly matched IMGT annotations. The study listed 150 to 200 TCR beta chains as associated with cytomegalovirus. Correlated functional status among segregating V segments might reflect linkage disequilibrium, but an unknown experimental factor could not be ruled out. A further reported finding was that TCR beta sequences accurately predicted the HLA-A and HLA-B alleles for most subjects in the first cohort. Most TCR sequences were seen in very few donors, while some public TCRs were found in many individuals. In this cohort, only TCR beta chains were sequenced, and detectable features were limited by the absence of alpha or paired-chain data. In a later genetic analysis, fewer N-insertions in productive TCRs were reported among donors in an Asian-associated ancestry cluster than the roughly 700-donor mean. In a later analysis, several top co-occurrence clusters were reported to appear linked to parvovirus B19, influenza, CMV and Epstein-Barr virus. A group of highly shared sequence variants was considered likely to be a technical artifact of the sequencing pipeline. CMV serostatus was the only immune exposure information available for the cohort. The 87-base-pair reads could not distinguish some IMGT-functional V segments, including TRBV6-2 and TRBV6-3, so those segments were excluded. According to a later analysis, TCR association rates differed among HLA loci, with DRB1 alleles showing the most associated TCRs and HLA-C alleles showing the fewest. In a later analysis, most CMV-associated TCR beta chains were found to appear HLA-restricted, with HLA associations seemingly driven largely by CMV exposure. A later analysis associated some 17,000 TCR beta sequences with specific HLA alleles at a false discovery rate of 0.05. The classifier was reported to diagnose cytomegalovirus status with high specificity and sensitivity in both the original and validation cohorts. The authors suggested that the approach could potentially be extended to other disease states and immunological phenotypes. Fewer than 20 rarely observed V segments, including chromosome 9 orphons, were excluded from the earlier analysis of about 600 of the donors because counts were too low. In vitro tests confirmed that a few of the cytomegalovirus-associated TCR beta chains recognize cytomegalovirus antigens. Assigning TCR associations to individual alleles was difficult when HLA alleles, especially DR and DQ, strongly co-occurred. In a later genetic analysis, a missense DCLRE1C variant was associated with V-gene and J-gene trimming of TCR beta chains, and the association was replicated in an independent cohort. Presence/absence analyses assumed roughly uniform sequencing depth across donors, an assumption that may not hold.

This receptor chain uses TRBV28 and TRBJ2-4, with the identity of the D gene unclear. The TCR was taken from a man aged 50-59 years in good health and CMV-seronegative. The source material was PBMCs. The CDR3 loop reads CASSSAGAKNIQYF. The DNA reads TGTGCCAGCAGTTCAGCAGGAGCCAAAAACATTCAGTACTTC.